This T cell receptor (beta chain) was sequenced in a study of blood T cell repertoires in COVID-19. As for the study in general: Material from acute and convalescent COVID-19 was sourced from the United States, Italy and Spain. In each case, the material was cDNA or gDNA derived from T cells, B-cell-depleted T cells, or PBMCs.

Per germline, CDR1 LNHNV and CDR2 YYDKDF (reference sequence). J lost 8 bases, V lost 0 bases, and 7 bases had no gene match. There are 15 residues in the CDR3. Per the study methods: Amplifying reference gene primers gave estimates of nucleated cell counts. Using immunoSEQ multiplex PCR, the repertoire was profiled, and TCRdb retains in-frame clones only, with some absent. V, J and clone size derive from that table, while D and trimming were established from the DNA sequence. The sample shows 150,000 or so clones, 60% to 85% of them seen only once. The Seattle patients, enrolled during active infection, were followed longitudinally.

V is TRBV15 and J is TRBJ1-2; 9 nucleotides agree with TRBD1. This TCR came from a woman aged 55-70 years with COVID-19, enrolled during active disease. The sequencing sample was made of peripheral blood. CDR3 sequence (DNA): TGTGCCACCAGCAGAGATACCGACAGGGGGGACGGCTACACCTTC. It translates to CATSRDTDRGDGYTF.